This T cell receptor beta chain is from a study of T-cell memory formation after mild COVID-19. Notes on the study in general: Clones that contracted from day 15 to 85 had balanced CD4/CD8; later expanders were CD4+ biased.

This clonotype was counted only a few times. The antigen remains unidentified. Sample barcodes and UMIs were carried by the TCR alpha and TCR beta cDNA libraries that 5'RACE generated with constant-segment primers. TCRdb reprocessed the 5' RACE reads with MiXCR, giving one entry per CDR3 protein. The sample includes hundreds of thousands of distinct CDR3 sequences, approximately 19% seen only once; the top ten take more than 10%. Germline CDR1 is SGHDT and CDR2 is YYEEEE. The CDR3 length is 19 residues. V was pared by 3 bases and J by 1 base, with 8 bases of the junction left unmatched. The sequencing sample was made of PBMCs or a T cell subset sorted from them (not recorded which). The sequence came from an adult woman who had mild COVID-19 (a few samples of this study predate the infection). Cell type and time point are not known. The chain carries TRBV5-6 and TRBJ2-2, with 14 bases identical to TRBD2. The CDR3 here is CASSSGTSGGLWNTGELFF. The CDR3 nucleotides read TGTGCCAGCAGCTCCGGGACTAGCGGGGGACTTTGGAACACCGGGGAGCTGTTTTTT.